The source of this T cell receptor (beta chain) is a study of early T cells in non-severe SARS-CoV-2 infection. Study results and caveats: Using VDJdb, the matching emphasized anti-spike CD8 responses while missing private and CD4 specificities.

This clonotype appeared many times. As yet, its antigen is unknown. Each single cDNA molecule received a unique molecular identifier. TCRdb ran MiXCR on the 5' RACE reads and lists one entry per CDR3 protein. In the table there are roughly 58,000 distinct CDR3 sequences, 6.2% of which are singletons. The V gene's germline CDR1 is LGHNA and CDR2 YSLEER. Trimming took 0 bases from V and 4 from J; bases not matched to a gene: 5. The CDR3 loop spans 16 amino acids. The chain employs TRBV4-3 and TRBJ2-3, with 9 bases lining up with TRBD2. The TCR comes from an adult who was a healthcare worker with PCR-confirmed SARS-CoV-2 infection or an uninfected control (not recorded which). The sequenced material came from whole blood. The DNA of the CDR3 is TGCGCCAGCAGCCAAGATGTCGGCGGGGGGGCAGATACGCAGTATTTT. This translates into CASSQDVGGGADTQYF.